The 18 T cell receptor beta chains below come from one sample, sequenced in a study of blood T cell repertoires in COVID-19. Generated by immunoSEQ multiplex PCR, the TCRdb table keeps only in-frame clones and is missing some. There are 90,000 or so clones in the sample; 86% occur only once, and approximately 8.1% lies in the top ten. Sequenced input: peripheral blood. These receptors were taken from a middle-aged man with active COVID-19.

This chain connects TRBV10-1 to TRBJ1-5; unclear D gene. The V gene's germline CDR1 is WNHNN and CDR2 SYGVQD (reference sequence). CDR3 length equals 12 residues. The V gene lost 10 bases and the J gene lost 4 bases, with 11 bases spanning the gap. CDR3 loop: CATPPRNQPQHF. As DNA, the CDR3 is TGCGCCACCCCACCGAGGAATCAGCCCCAGCATTTT.

This clone was detected once. The rearrangement uses TRBV21-1 and TRBJ2-1; the table gives TRBD2 as D, unverified against the DNA. TRBV21-1 is flagged as a pseudogene. The CDR3 loop spans 14 amino acids. In DNA form, the CDR3 reads TGTGCCAGCAGCATTGACCCACATAGTCAGCGGGAGATCTTC. Its translation: CASSIDPHSQREIF.

The J gene is TRBJ2-1, the V gene TRBV15, with 12 positions matching TRBD2. There are 16 residues in the CDR3. Germline assignment: CDR1 LNHNV and CDR2 YYDKDF (reference sequence). V gave up 6 bases and J gave up 7 bases; unmatched junction bases: 10. The CDR3 region is CATSSSRTSGNNEQFF. DNA of the CDR3: TGTGCCACCAGTTCCTCCAGGACTAGCGGGAATAATGAGCAGTTCTTC.

The V call is TRBV2, the J call TRBJ2-1; 10 bases agree with TRBD2. The CDR3 is 18 residues long. Unmatched junction bases numbered 8, after V lost 1 base and J lost 2 bases. CDR1 SNHLY and CDR2 FYNNEI come from the germline V gene. The CDR3 bases are TGTGCCAGCAGTGAAGAGGGGGCTAGCGGGGGACCCTACAATGAGCAGTTCTTC. This gives the protein CASSEEGASGGPYNEQFF.

J is TRBJ2-1 and V is TRBV4-2, with 8 bases fitting TRBD2. With V trimmed by 4 bases and J by 14 bases, 7 bases remained unmatched. The CDR3 is 12 amino acids. CDR1 is LGHNA and CDR2 is YNFKEQ in the germline V gene. The CDR3 DNA is TGTGCCAGCAGCCTCTCGGGGGGGGGAGAGTTCTTC. Residues: CASSLSGGGEFF.

This chain joins TRBV25-1 and TRBJ2-1; D perhaps matches TRBD2 (6 bases). The ends were cut back, 6 bases at V and 3 bases at J, with 12 bases in the middle. Germline CDR1 is MGHDK and CDR2 is SYGVNS. This CDR3 region has 14 residues. The CDR3 reads CASSGGSDYNEQFF. The CDR3 DNA sequence: TGTGCCAGCAGCGGGGGATCCGACTACAATGAGCAGTTCTTC.

The V gene is TRBV20-1, the J gene TRBJ2-7, with D uncertain. V lost 3 bases, J lost 7 bases, and 10 bases lay in between. CDR1 and CDR2 from the germline V gene are DFQATT and SNEGSKA (reference sequence). The CDR3 runs to 11 residues. The CDR3 DNA follows: TGCAGTGCTAGCCGGCGAGGTGAGCAGTACTTC. This sequence encodes CSASRRGEQYF.

The chain recombines TRBV7-8 with TRBJ1-5, with D tentatively TRBD1 (6 bases). The V end lost 3 bases, the J end lost 2 bases, and 20 bases lay between the germline ends. The germline gives CDR1 SGHVS, CDR2 FQNEAQ. This CDR3 is built from 18 residues. CDR3 sequence: CASSLRAGALRGNQPQHF. CDR3 DNA sequence: TGTGCCAGCAGCTTGCGGGCAGGGGCCCTGAGGGGCAATCAGCCCCAGCATTTT.

The chain uses TRBV4-2 and TRBJ2-5, with D possibly matching TRBD2 (6 bases). CDR3 length: 15 residues. V lost 4 bases, J lost 0 bases, and 12 bases lay in between. CDR1 and CDR2 (germline): LGHNA, YNFKEQ. The CDR3 region has the DNA TGTGCCAGCAGCCGGGACTCTACGTACCAAGAGACCCAGTACTTC. Protein sequence: CASSRDSTYQETQYF.

This chain joins TRBV18 and TRBJ2-5; D not resolved. V lost 1 base, J lost 5 bases, and 11 bases lay in between. This CDR3 is built from 14 residues. The germline CDR1 and CDR2 sequences are KGHSH and LQKENI. The CDR3 region is CASSPRTEKETQYF. The CDR3, as DNA: TGTGCCAGCTCACCACGAACGGAGAAGGAGACCCAGTACTTC.

V is TRBV6-1 and J is TRBJ1-2; no clear D gene. Trimming left V 1 base short and J 4 bases short, with 7 bases between. The CDR3 runs 13 residues. In germline, CDR1 is MNHNS, CDR2 SASEGT. CDR3 sequence reads: CASSEDSSYGYTF. DNA for the CDR3: TGTGCCAGCAGTGAAGACAGCTCCTATGGCTACACCTTC.

The chain employs TRBV28 and TRBJ2-7, with 7 positions matching TRBD2. This CDR3 spans 14 amino acids. Unmatched junction bases numbered 9, after V lost 10 bases and J lost 0 bases. Germline CDR1 is MDHEN and CDR2 is SYDVKM. The CDR3 coding sequence is TGTGCCATCTGGGGGGGGGAGAGCTCCTACGAGCAGTACTTC. The encoded protein is CAIWGGESSYEQYF.

The genes are TRBV6-2 or TRBV6-3 and TRBJ2-2; TRBD2 aligns across 14 bases. The V gene end was trimmed by 2 bases and the J gene end by 4 bases; junction bases not matched to a gene: 12. The germline CDR1 and CDR2 sequences are MNHEY and SVGEGT. This CDR3 comprises 20 residues. The CDR3 coding sequence is TGTGCCAGCAGTTACCCACAAGGACTAGCGGGAGGAGGGCGCACCGGGGAGCTGTTTTTT. This encodes CASSYPQGLAGGGRTGELFF.

The DNA for the CDR3 is TGTGCCAGCAGCTTAGTTCCTTCAGGGGGGAACTATGGCTACACCTTC. Its translation is CASSLVPSGGNYGYTF. The rearrangement links TRBV7-8 to TRBJ1-2; 7 positions agree with TRBD1. Germline V gene lookup returns CDR1 SGHVS and CDR2 FQNEAQ. V was pared by 1 base and J by 2 bases, with 7 bases of the junction left unmatched. The CDR3 is 16 residues long. Full variable domain (rest looked up from reference TRBV7-8 and TRBJ1-2): GAGVSQSPRYKVAKRGQDVALRCDPISGHVSLFWYQQALGQGPEFLTYFQNEAQLDKSGLPSDRFFAERPEGSVSTLKIQRTQQEDSAVYLCASSLVPSGGNYGYTFGSGTRLTVV.

The chain combines TRBV10-3 with TRBJ2-5; TRBD2 aligns across 10 bases. Germline assignment: CDR1 ENHRY and CDR2 SYGVKD. The length of the CDR3 is 15 residues. The V segment lost 2 bases and the J segment 2 bases; nucleotides outside the gene matches: 2. The CDR3 is CAISEELAGQETQYF. Written as DNA, the CDR3 is TGTGCCATCAGTGAGGAACTAGCGGGGCAAGAGACCCAGTACTTC.

This rearrangement joins TRBV19 to TRBJ2-1; a weak D match, TRBD2 (6 bases). The V gene's germline CDR1 is LNHDA and CDR2 SQIVND (reference sequence). CDR3 length equals 16 residues. The V and J ends lost 4 bases and 10 bases respectively, with 23 bases between them. The CDR3, as DNA: TGTGCCAGTAGTACCCGGTTGACGGGAGTAATGGGCGAGCAGTTCTTC. Translating it yields CASSTRLTGVMGEQFF.

V gene TRBV10-1 combines with J gene TRBJ2-3, with 11 bases identical to TRBD2. The CDR3 sequence is 18 residues long. V was clipped by 5 bases and J by 4 bases; unmatched bases: 14. The germline gives CDR1 WNHNN, CDR2 SYGVQD (reference sequence). The DNA for the CDR3 is TGCGCCAGCAGTCCCCTACTACTACTAGCGGGAGTACCAGATACGCAGTATTTT. It yields the protein CASSPLLLLAGVPDTQYF.

The chain links TRBV5-1 to TRBJ2-1, with TRBD2 identical over 11 bases. Looked up from germline, CDR1 is SGHRS and CDR2 is YFSETQ. This CDR3 has 18 residues. The V segment lost 0 bases and the J segment 5 bases; nucleotides outside the gene matches: 10. Here the CDR3 reads CASSLGLAGGAANNEQFF. The CDR3 DNA reads as TGCGCCAGCAGCTTGGGGCTAGCGGGGGGAGCAGCAAACAATGAGCAGTTCTTC. The full variable domain, with the rest looked up from reference TRBV5-1 and TRBJ2-1, is KAGVTQTPRYLIKTRGQQVTLSCSPISGHRSVSWYQQTPGQGLQFLFEYFSETQRNKGNFPGRFSGRQFSNSRSEMNVSTLELGDSALYLCASSLGLAGGAANNEQFFGPGTRLTVL.